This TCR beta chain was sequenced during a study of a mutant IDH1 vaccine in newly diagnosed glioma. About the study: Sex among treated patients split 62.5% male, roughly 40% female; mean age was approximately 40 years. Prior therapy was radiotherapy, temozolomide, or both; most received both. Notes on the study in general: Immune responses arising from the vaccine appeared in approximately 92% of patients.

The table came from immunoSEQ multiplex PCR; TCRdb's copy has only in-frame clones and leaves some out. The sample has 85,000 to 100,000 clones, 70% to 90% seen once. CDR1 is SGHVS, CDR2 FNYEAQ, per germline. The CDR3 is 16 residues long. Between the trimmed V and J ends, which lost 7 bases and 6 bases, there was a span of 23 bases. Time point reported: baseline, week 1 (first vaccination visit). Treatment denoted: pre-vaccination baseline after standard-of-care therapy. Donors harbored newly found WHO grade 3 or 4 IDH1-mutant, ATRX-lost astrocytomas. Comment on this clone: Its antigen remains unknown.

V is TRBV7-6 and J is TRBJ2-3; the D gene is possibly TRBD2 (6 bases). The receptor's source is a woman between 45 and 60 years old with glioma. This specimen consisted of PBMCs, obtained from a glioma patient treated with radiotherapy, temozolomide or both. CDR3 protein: CASTVRGEDAEDTQYF. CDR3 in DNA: TGTGCCAGCACGGTACGAGGGGAGGACGCAGAGGATACGCAGTATTTT.